This TCR beta chain was sequenced in a study of blood T cell repertoires in COVID-19. Germline V gene lookup returns CDR1 SEHNR and CDR2 FQNEAQ (reference sequence). This CDR3 contains 13 residues. Trimming removed 2 bases from V and 0 bases from J, with 5 bases in between. Sequencing used immunoSEQ multiplex PCR; TCRdb keeps in-frame clones, though not all of them. This sample carries 200,000 to 250,000 clones, 86% of them seen once, and the ten largest clones take roughly 10%. The rearrangement links TRBV7-9 to TRBJ2-7; no firm D call. The source of this sequence is a woman in her 50s with COVID-19, enrolled during active disease. The source material was peripheral blood. DNA of the CDR3: TGTGCCAGCAGCTTAAGCTACTCCTACGAGCAGTACTTC. It yields the protein CASSLSYSYEQYF.